A single sample is the source of the 14 T cell receptor beta chains below, sequenced in a study of long-term antiretroviral therapy in people with HIV. Running of the v3.0 immunoSEQ assay took place at survey level. Measured with immunoSEQ multiplex PCR; TCRdb has only the in-frame clones, and not every one. The sample includes over 30,000 clones, 97% of them seen just once. The specimen comprised unsorted PBMCs, sampled 6.9 years after starting antiretroviral therapy. The receptors here all came from a man younger than 40 with HIV.

In this sample, this clone turned up once. The chain carries TRBV20-1 and TRBJ2-7; D gene ambiguous. Trimming took 1 base from V and 3 from J, leaving 4 bases between them. Germline CDR1 is DFQATT and CDR2 is SNEGSKA (reference sequence). The CDR3 runs to 11 residues. For the CDR3, the DNA is TGCAGTGCTAGAGTCGTCTACGAGCAGTACTTC. It is translated as CSARVVYEQYF.

V is TRBV28 and J is TRBJ1-1; no definite D call. From germline, CDR1 is MDHEN and CDR2 SYDVKM. The CDR3 contains 12 residues. Trimming shortened V by 4 bases and J by 2 bases, and 5 bases separated the two germline ends. The chain's CDR3 is CASSYVNTEAFF. In DNA, the CDR3 is TGTGCCAGCAGTTACGTAAACACTGAAGCTTTCTTT.

This clone was recorded once. V usage is TRBV29-1 and J usage is TRBJ2-3; perhaps D is TRBD1 or TRBD2 (5 bases each). The CDR3 sequence is 16 residues long. Trimming took 3 bases from V and 0 from J, leaving 16 bases between them. Per germline, CDR1 SQVTM and CDR2 ANQGSEA. CDR3 region: CSVDRDVLTSTDTQYF. The CDR3 bases are TGCAGCGTTGACCGGGACGTTCTCACTAGCACAGATACGCAGTATTTT.

This chain connects TRBV7-9 to TRBJ1-2, with D maybe TRBD1 (6 bases). CDR3 size: 16 residues. From germline, CDR1 is SEHNR and CDR2 FQNEAQ (reference sequence). V lost 5 bases to trimming and J lost 8 bases, with 24 bases between them. The CDR3: CASSPGAGSFGTGYTF. CDR3 DNA sequence: TGTGCCAGCAGCCCAGGGGCGGGGAGTTTCGGAACCGGCTACACCTTC.

This clone came up once. This sequence joins TRBV27 and TRBJ2-7; D is undetermined. The germline CDR1 and CDR2 sequences are MNHEY and SMNVEV (reference sequence). V was cut by 3 bases and J by 5 bases, with 14 bases left in between. The CDR3 length is 14 residues. The CDR3 sequence is CASSFTGVLDEQYF. The DNA for the CDR3 is TGTGCCAGCAGTTTCACGGGCGTTTTAGACGAGCAGTACTTC.

This clone was counted a single time. The CDR3, as DNA: TGTGCCAGCAGAGAAGCGGGAGAGGGTGGGGCCAACGTCCTGACTTTC. Its protein product is CASREAGEGGANVLTF. The chain has TRBV27 and TRBJ2-6, with TRBD2 matching over 8 bases. The CDR3 is 16 residues long. The trim removed 6 bases at V and 3 bases at J, leaving 7 bases unmatched. Looked up from germline, CDR1 is MNHEY and CDR2 is SMNVEV (reference sequence). Variable domain in full (rest from reference TRBV27 and TRBJ2-6): EAQVTQNPRYLITVTGKKLTVTCSQNMNHEYMSWYRQDPGLGLRQIYYSMNVEVTDKGDVPEGYKVSRKEKRNFPLILESPSPNQTSLYFCASREAGEGGANVLTFGAGSRLTVL.

The chain uses TRBV5-1 and TRBJ2-6; a possible D gene is TRBD1 (6 bases). CDR1 and CDR2 (germline): SGHRS, YFSETQ. The CDR3 consists of 14 residues. V was shortened by 6 bases and J by 0 bases, with 7 bases between the two germline ends. CDR3 protein: CASKDSSGANVLTF. As DNA, the CDR3 is TGCGCCAGCAAGGACAGCTCTGGGGCCAACGTCCTGACTTTC.

The chain links TRBV27 to TRBJ2-3; 9 nucleotides match TRBD1. The CDR3 consists of 15 residues. V lost 4 bases and J lost 3; bases outside the gene matches: 5. Germline V gives CDR1 MNHEY, CDR2 SMNVEV (reference sequence). CDR3 nucleotides: TGTGCCAGCAGTTCACCGGGACAGGGAACAGATACGCAGTATTTT. Its protein product is CASSSPGQGTDTQYF.

CDR3 sequence reads: CASSIDLETGTHEQYF. The CDR3 DNA is TGTGCCAGTAGTATAGATCTCGAGACAGGGACTCACGAGCAGTACTTC. This chain links TRBV19 with TRBJ2-7; perhaps TRBD1 as D (7 bases). Germline V gene sequence: CDR1 LNHDA, CDR2 SQIVND (reference sequence). The V and J ends lost 0 bases and 5 bases respectively, with 17 bases between them. This CDR3 region has 16 residues.

The chain combines TRBV9 with TRBJ2-3, with TRBD2 identical over 8 bases. The germline V gene has CDR1 SGDLS and CDR2 YYNGEE. There are 15 residues in the CDR3. Unmatched junction bases numbered 7, after V lost 4 bases and J lost 3 bases. The CDR3 spells CASSHGGDRTDTQYF. The CDR3, as DNA: TGTGCCAGCAGCCACGGGGGGGACCGAACAGATACGCAGTATTTT.

The V call is TRBV5-1, the J call TRBJ2-1; no clear D gene. The germline CDR1 and CDR2 sequences are SGHRS and YFSETQ. V was shortened by 0 bases and J by 7 bases, with 8 bases between the two germline ends. The CDR3 contains 13 residues. In DNA form, the CDR3 reads TGCGCCAGCAGCTTGGTCGGCGGTAATGAGCAGTTCTTC. Its translation is CASSLVGGNEQFF.

This rearrangement joins TRBV5-5 to TRBJ1-1; a possible D gene is TRBD1 (5 bases). Germline V gene sequence: CDR1 SGHKS, CDR2 YYEKEE (reference sequence). V was cut by 4 bases and J by 0 bases, with 13 bases left in between. The CDR3 contains 15 residues. The CDR3 nucleotides read TGTGCCAGCAGCCACTACGCAGGGATGAACACTGAAGCTTTCTTT. Translation: CASSHYAGMNTEAFF.

In its sample, this clone was seen once. This chain joins TRBV7-9 and TRBJ2-6, with TRBD1 matching over 9 bases. This CDR3 has 16 residues. Trimming cost V 4 bases and J 4 bases; bases outside gene matches: 5. Germline loops: CDR1 SEHNR, CDR2 FQNEAQ (reference sequence). The DNA of the CDR3 is TGTGCCAGCAGCTCGGGACAGGGTTCCGGGGCCAACGTCCTGACTTTC. It specifies CASSSGQGSGANVLTF.

The chain joins TRBV7-9 to TRBJ1-5, with D perhaps matching TRBD1 (5 bases). CDR3 size: 16 residues. CDR1 and CDR2 (germline): SEHNR, FQNEAQ (reference sequence). The V gene lost 1 base and the J gene lost 3 bases, with 13 bases spanning the gap. The CDR3 DNA reads as TGTGCCAGCAGCTTAGATGGGAGGGGATACAATCAGCCCCAGCATTTT. It codes for CASSLDGRGYNQPQHF.